The clone carrying this T cell receptor beta chain was recorded a few times. What it binds is unknown. This sample was included in a study of T cells in Graves' hyperthyroidism and ophthalmopathy. Whole-study results and caveats: Clonotypes that were expanded in thyroid above 0.001 mostly appeared in blood too. Researchers report that a 13 V-J model separated ophthalmopathy from stable hyperthyroidism.

Researchers took RNA transcripts and amplified the TCR beta CDR3 regions from them. Initially, a first-round RT-PCR of the TCR CDR3 employed the HTBI primer set. TCRdb recomputed calls from the multiplex PCR reads with MiXCR, one row per CDR3 protein. This table holds about 290,000 distinct CDR3 sequences, 13% found once. Germline CDR1 reads MGHRA; CDR2 reads YSYEKL. J was trimmed by 5 bases and V by 6 bases; bases with no gene match: 9. The CDR3 has 15 amino acids. This rearrangement joins TRBV4-1 to TRBJ1-5; 8 positions match TRBD1. This receptor was taken from a woman aged 25 to 39 with Graves' hyperthyroidism that later progressed to Graves' ophthalmopathy. The material sequenced was blood. The CDR3: CASSYRTGRDQPQHF. CDR3 bases: TGCGCCAGCAGTTACAGGACAGGGAGGGATCAGCCCCAGCATTTT.